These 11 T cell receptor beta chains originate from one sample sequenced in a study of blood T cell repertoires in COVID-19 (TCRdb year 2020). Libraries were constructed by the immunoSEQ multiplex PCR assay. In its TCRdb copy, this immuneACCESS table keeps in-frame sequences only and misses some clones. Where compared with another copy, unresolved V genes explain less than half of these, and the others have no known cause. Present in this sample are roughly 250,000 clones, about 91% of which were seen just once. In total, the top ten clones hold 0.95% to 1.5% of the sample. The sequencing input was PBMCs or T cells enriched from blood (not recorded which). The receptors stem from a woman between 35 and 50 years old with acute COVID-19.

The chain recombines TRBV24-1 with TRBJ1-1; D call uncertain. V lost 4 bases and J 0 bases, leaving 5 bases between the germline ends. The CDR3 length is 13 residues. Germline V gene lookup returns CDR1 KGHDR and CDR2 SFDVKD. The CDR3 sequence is CATSDTMNTEAFF. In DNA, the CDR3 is TGTGCCACCAGTGACACAATGAACACTGAAGCTTTCTTT.

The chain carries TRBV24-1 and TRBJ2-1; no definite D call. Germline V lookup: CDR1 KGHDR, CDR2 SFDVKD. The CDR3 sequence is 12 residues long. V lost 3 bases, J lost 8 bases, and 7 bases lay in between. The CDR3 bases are TGTGCCACCAGTGATACCCCGGATGAGCAGTTCTTC. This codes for CATSDTPDEQFF.

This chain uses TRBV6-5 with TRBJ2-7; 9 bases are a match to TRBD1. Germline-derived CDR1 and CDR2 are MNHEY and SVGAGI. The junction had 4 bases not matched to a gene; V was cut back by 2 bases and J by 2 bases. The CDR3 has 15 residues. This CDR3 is CASSYGTGKTYEQYF. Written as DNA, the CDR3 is TGTGCCAGCAGTTACGGGACAGGGAAAACCTACGAGCAGTACTTC.

The DNA for the CDR3 is TGTGCCAGCAGCGCACAGGGAGCAAGGGCTAAAAATGAGCAGTTCTTC. Amino acid sequence: CASSAQGARAKNEQFF. The rearrangement uses TRBV9 and TRBJ2-1, with D possibly TRBD1 on 6 matching bases. V lost 3 bases to trimming and J lost 7 bases, with 20 bases between them. Germline-derived CDR1 and CDR2 are SGDLS and YYNGEE. CDR3 size: 16 residues.

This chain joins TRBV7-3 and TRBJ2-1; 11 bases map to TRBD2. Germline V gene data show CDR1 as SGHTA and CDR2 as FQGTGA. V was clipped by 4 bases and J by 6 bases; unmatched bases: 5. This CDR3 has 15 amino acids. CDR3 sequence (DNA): TGTGCCAGCAGCTATCCGACTAGCGGGATCAATGAGCAGTTCTTC. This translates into CASSYPTSGINEQFF.

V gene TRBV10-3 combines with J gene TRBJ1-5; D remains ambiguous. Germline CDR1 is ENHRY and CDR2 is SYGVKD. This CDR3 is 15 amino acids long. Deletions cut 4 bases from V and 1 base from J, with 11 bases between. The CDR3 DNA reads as TGTGCCATCAGTGCTTCTGACACCAGCAATCAGCCCCAGCATTTT. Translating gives CAISASDTSNQPQHF.

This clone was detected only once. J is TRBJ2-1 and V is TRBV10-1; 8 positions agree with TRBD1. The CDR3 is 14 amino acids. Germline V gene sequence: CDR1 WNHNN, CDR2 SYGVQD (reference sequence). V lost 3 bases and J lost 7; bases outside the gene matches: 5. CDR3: CASSEMDRVNEQFF. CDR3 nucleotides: TGCGCCAGCAGTGAAATGGACAGGGTAAATGAGCAGTTCTTC.

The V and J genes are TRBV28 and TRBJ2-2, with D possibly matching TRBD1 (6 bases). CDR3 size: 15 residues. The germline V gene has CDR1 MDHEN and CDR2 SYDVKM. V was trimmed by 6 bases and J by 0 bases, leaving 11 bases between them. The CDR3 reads CASRAGTTNTGELFF. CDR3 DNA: TGTGCCAGCAGAGCCGGGACAACGAACACCGGGGAGCTGTTTTTT.

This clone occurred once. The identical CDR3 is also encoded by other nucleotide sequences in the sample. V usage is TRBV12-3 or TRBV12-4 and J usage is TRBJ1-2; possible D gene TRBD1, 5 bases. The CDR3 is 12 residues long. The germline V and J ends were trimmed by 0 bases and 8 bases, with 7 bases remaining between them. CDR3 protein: CASSLARAGYTF. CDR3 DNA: TGTGCCAGCAGTTTAGCCAGGGCCGGCTACACCTTC.

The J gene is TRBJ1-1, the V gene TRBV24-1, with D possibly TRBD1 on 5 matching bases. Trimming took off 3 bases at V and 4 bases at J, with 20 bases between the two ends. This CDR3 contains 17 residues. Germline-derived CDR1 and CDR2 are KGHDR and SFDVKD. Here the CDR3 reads CATSDPLISTVGTEAFF. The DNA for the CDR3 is TGTGCCACCAGTGATCCCTTAATCTCGACAGTAGGCACTGAAGCTTTCTTT.

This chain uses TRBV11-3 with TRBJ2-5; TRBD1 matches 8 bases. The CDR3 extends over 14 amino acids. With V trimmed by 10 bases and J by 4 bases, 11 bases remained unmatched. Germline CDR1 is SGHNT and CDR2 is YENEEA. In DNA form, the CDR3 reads TGTGCCACTGAGTCCGGACAGGGAGCAGAGACCCAGTACTTC. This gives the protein CATESGQGAETQYF.